The next 22 T cell receptor beta chains were all read from a single sample in a study of blood T cell repertoires in COVID-19. Sequencing used immunoSEQ multiplex PCR; TCRdb keeps in-frame clones, though not all of them. The table has about 220,000 clones, approximately 86% seen once. The source material was PBMCs or T cells enriched from blood (not recorded which). The receptors here all came from a woman in her 30s with acute COVID-19.

This sequence joins TRBV10-2 and TRBJ1-1, with 7 bases identical to TRBD1. In germline, CDR1 is WSHSY, CDR2 SAAADI. The CDR3 is 16 amino acids. V lost 5 bases, J lost 8 bases, and 17 bases stayed unmatched. The CDR3 DNA follows: TGCGCCAGCAGTCACCGATCCGGGACAGATCCTAGCGAAGCTTTCTTT. Protein sequence: CASSHRSGTDPSEAFF.

This clone turned up a few times. This CDR3 is also generated by other DNA sequences in the sample. The gene calls are TRBV7-9 and TRBJ2-2; D remains unclear. The CDR3 is 13 residues long. V was clipped by 5 bases and J by 5 bases, with 9 bases between them. In germline, CDR1 is SEHNR, CDR2 FQNEAQ (reference sequence). Here the CDR3 reads CASSSTVTGELFF. The CDR3 bases are TGTGCCAGCAGCAGTACTGTGACCGGGGAGCTGTTTTTT.

The chain uses TRBV11-3 and TRBJ2-1, with TRBD2 matching 10 bases. The CDR3 loop spans 17 amino acids. V lost 5 bases, J lost 4 bases, and 11 bases stayed unmatched. Germline V gives CDR1 SGHNT, CDR2 YENEEA. The CDR3 DNA reads TGTGCCAGCAGCAAAGGGGCTAGCGGGGGAAGATACAATGAGCAGTTCTTC. Translated: CASSKGASGGRYNEQFF. Combining the CDR3 with reference TRBV11-3 and TRBJ2-1 gives the whole variable domain EAGVVQSPRYKIIEKKQPVAFWCNPISGHNTLYWYLQNLGQGPELLIRYENEEAVDDSQLPKDRFSAERLKGVDSTLKIQPAELGDSAVYLCASSKGASGGRYNEQFFGPGTRLTVL.

This chain joins TRBV6-5 and TRBJ1-1; D remains unclear. This CDR3 spans 13 amino acids. V was shortened by 8 bases and J by 1 base, with 11 bases between the two germline ends. In germline, CDR1 is MNHEY, CDR2 SVGAGI. The chain's CDR3 is CASVGGWNTEAFF. The DNA of the CDR3 is TGTGCCAGCGTTGGCGGCTGGAACACTGAAGCTTTCTTT.

This sequence joins TRBV5-1 and TRBJ1-1, with D perhaps TRBD1 (6 bases). Trimming shortened V by 4 bases and J by 1 base, and 14 bases separated the two germline ends. CDR3 size: 15 residues. The germline V gene has CDR1 SGHRS and CDR2 YFSETQ. The CDR3 DNA reads TGCGCCAGCAGCCCGGACCAGACAGGGAACACTGAAGCTTTCTTT. Translation gives CASSPDQTGNTEAFF.

The rearrangement uses TRBV18 and TRBJ1-1; 7 nucleotides align to TRBD1. CDR3 length: 13 residues. The V gene end was trimmed by 3 bases and the J gene end by 4 bases; junction bases not matched to a gene: 2. Germline V lookup: CDR1 KGHSH, CDR2 LQKENI. As DNA, the CDR3 is TGTGCCAGCTCACCTTCAGGGGGCACTGAAGCTTTCTTT. This translates into CASSPSGGTEAFF.

The chain carries TRBV12-5 and TRBJ1-2; D remains unclear. CDR1 is LGHNT and CDR2 is FRNRAP in the germline V gene. Trimming stripped 7 bases from V and 6 bases from J, with 21 bases between. The CDR3 runs 15 residues. For the CDR3, the DNA is TGTGCTAGTGCCCTCCCAGGATCGCTATTTGATGGCTACACCTTC. It is translated as CASALPGSLFDGYTF. The full variable domain, its missing parts supplied by reference TRBV12-5 and TRBJ1-2, is DARVTQTPRHKVTEMGQEVTMRCQPILGHNTVFWYRQTMMQGLELLAYFRNRAPLDDSGMPKDRFSAEMPDATLATLKIQPSEPRDSAVYFCASALPGSLFDGYTFGSGTRLTVV.

DNA for the CDR3: TGTGCCAGCAGTTTACAGGGGGCAGGCACAGATACGCAGTATTTT. As protein: CASSLQGAGTDTQYF. The chain employs TRBV27 and TRBJ2-3; 8 bases fit TRBD1. Germline CDR1 and CDR2: MNHEY and SMNVEV (reference sequence). CDR3 size: 15 residues. Trimming cost V 2 bases and J 1 base; bases outside gene matches: 2.

V and J are TRBV5-1 and TRBJ1-3; TRBD1 matches 7 bases. Germline trimming cut 4 bases from V and 0 bases from J; bases unmatched to any gene: 10. CDR1 SGHRS and CDR2 YFSETQ come from the germline V gene. This CDR3 is 17 amino acids long. For the CDR3, the DNA is TGCGCCAGCAGCCCAAGACAGGGACAGAGCTCTGGAAACACCATATATTTT. Encoded protein: CASSPRQGQSSGNTIYF.

V is TRBV18 and J is TRBJ2-7; D might be TRBD2 (7 bases). Deletions cut 3 bases from V and 1 base from J, with 16 bases between. The CDR3 is made up of 16 amino acids. Germline V gene data show CDR1 as KGHSH and CDR2 as LQKENI. CDR3 sequence reads: CASSPGGAGRSYEQYF. As DNA, the CDR3 is TGTGCCAGCTCACCTGGGGGGGCCGGTCGGTCCTACGAGCAGTACTTC.

The V gene is TRBV3-1 (or the pseudogene TRBV3-2), the J gene TRBJ1-2, with D unclear. The CDR3 covers 12 residues. CDR1 is LGHDT, CDR2 YNNKEL, per germline (reference sequence). V was clipped by 4 bases and J by 7 bases, with 10 bases between them. CDR3 in amino acids: CASSLQRGGYTF. CDR3 sequence (DNA): TGTGCCAGCAGCCTACAACGGGGTGGCTACACCTTC.

The CDR3 region is CASRPGYSSYEQYF. The CDR3 nucleotides read TGTGCCAGTAGACCGGGATACTCTTCCTACGAGCAGTACTTC. The chain employs TRBV19 and TRBJ2-7; D is perhaps TRBD2 (5 bases). Looked up from germline, CDR1 is LNHDA and CDR2 is SQIVND (reference sequence). V dropped 6 bases and J dropped 1 base, with 13 bases sitting between them. The CDR3 totals 14 residues.

This rearrangement joins TRBV10-3 to TRBJ1-5; weak D call: TRBD1 (5 bases). The length of the CDR3 is 15 residues. Germline lookup yields CDR1 ENHRY and CDR2 SYGVKD. V lost 6 bases to trimming and J lost 1 base, with 13 bases between them. CDR3 DNA: TGTGCCATCAGGGAGGCGGGACCCAGCAATCAGCCCCAGCATTTT. Encoded protein: CAIREAGPSNQPQHF.

J is TRBJ1-3 and V is TRBV27; tentatively, D is TRBD1 (5 bases). The germline V gene has CDR1 MNHEY and CDR2 SMNVEV (reference sequence). The V and J ends lost 2 bases and 1 base respectively, with 6 bases between them. This CDR3 has 14 residues. The CDR3 coding sequence is TGTGCCAGCAGTTTAGCAGGGTCTGGAAACACCATATATTTT. Translating gives CASSLAGSGNTIYF.

The chain couples TRBV7-9 to TRBJ1-2, with D unclear. The germline V and J ends were trimmed by 0 bases and 8 bases, with 13 bases remaining between them. Germline CDR1 SEHNR, CDR2 FQNEAQ (reference sequence). The CDR3 contains 14 residues. CDR3 in DNA: TGTGCCAGCAGCTTAGCCTCGGCGGCCAAGGGCTACACCTTC. Translating it yields CASSLASAAKGYTF.

The V call is TRBV4-3, the J call TRBJ2-7, with D possibly TRBD2 on 6 matching bases. Trimming pared 1 base from V and 2 bases from J, leaving 9 bases between. CDR1 is LGHNA, CDR2 YSLEER, per germline. This CDR3 contains 14 residues. CDR3 region: CASSQGSGAYEQYF. Written as DNA, the CDR3 is TGCGCCAGCAGCCAAGGTTCGGGAGCCTACGAGCAGTACTTC.

The chain uses TRBV7-9 and TRBJ1-4; the D is unclear. The CDR3 covers 15 residues. V shed 5 bases and J shed 3 bases, with 13 bases lying between them. CDR1 and CDR2 (germline): SEHNR, FQNEAQ (reference sequence). This chain's CDR3 is CASSLGRDANEKLFF. CDR3 nucleotide sequence: TGTGCCAGCAGCCTCGGGAGGGATGCTAATGAAAAACTGTTTTTT.

Here the CDR3 DNA reads TGTGCCAGCAGCTCCTCGGGACTAGCGGACACAGATACGCAGTATTTT. It specifies CASSSSGLADTDTQYF. The chain couples TRBV7-8 to TRBJ2-3; 11 bases are shared with TRBD2. CDR3 length: 16 amino acids. Unmatched junction bases numbered 5, after V lost 4 bases and J lost 2 bases. Germline V gives CDR1 SGHVS, CDR2 FQNEAQ.

J is TRBJ1-5 and V is TRBV6-5; no clear D gene. The CDR3 is 15 residues long. Germline-derived CDR1 and CDR2 are MNHEY and SVGAGI. Trimming cost V 6 bases and J 4 bases, with 16 bases left between them. The CDR3 DNA reads as TGTGCCAGCAGGGATTTAAGAGGCCCTAATCAGCCCCAGCATTTT. It codes for CASRDLRGPNQPQHF.

This chain connects TRBV19 to TRBJ1-1; TRBD1 is a possible D gene (6 bases). The CDR3 contains 13 residues. V was trimmed by 6 bases and J by 1 base, leaving 9 bases between them. Germline V gene sequence: CDR1 LNHDA, CDR2 SQIVND (reference sequence). Here the CDR3 reads CASRTGENTEAFF. CDR3 in DNA: TGTGCCAGTAGGACAGGAGAGAACACTGAAGCTTTCTTT.

This chain joins TRBV10-2 and TRBJ2-7; D is unresolved. The CDR3 covers 15 residues. Germline V gene sequence: CDR1 WSHSY, CDR2 SAAADI. Trimming took 3 bases from V and 7 from J, leaving 19 bases between them. Here the CDR3 DNA reads TGCGCCAGCAGTGACGTTCCCGAGCTTGGTGTGGAGCAGTACTTC. Its translation: CASSDVPELGVEQYF.

This clone is a singleton in its sample. The chain has TRBV30 and TRBJ1-3, with no clear D. The CDR3 has 14 amino acids. Per germline, CDR1 GTSNPN and CDR2 SVGIG (reference sequence). V dropped 4 bases and J dropped 0 bases, with 10 bases sitting between them. CDR3 sequence (DNA): TGTGCCTGGACCCTCGGGGTCTCTGGAAACACCATATATTTT. As protein: CAWTLGVSGNTIYF.